Each of the 9 T cell receptor beta chains below was sequenced from the same sample in a study of regulatory T cells in long-lasting Graves disease. Noted time point: persistent/refractory GD, antithyroid drugs over 5 years with positive TRAb. The TCR library was made from RNA extracted from PBMCs. Both iRepertoire HTBI primers and Arm-PCR of CDR3 regions were used to build the TCR beta libraries. One entry per CDR3 protein, called by TCRdb with MiXCR from the multiplex PCR reads. Here the sample spans about 310,000 distinct CDR3 sequences, around 21% being singletons. This material consisted of peripheral blood mononuclear cells (PBMCs), taken when the disease was refractory, from a patient treated with antithyroid drugs. The receptors originated from a female donor with Graves disease.

The rearrangement uses TRBV27 and TRBJ2-5; 12 nucleotides align to TRBD2. Germline values: CDR1 MNHEY, CDR2 SMNVEV (reference sequence). Germline trimming cut 4 bases from V and 5 bases from J; bases unmatched to any gene: 11. The CDR3 has 17 amino acids. The CDR3 DNA reads TGTGCCAGCAGTTCGGGGCGGACTAGCGGGACCTGGGAGACCCAGTACTTC. It yields the protein CASSSGRTSGTWETQYF.

The chain employs TRBV5-1 and TRBJ2-5; D is unclear. V gave up 5 bases and J gave up 3 bases, with 17 bases separating them. The CDR3 is 15 residues long. The germline V gene encodes CDR1 SGHRS and CDR2 YFSETQ. The CDR3 DNA reads as TGCGCCAGCAGTAAAGGGCAGGTGGTGGAAGAGACCCAGTACTTC. Encoded protein: CASSKGQVVEETQYF.

This clonotype was recorded many times. This sequence joins TRBV3-1 and TRBJ1-1, with 7 nucleotides matching TRBD1. The CDR3 is 15 amino acids. The germline V gene has CDR1 LGHDT and CDR2 YNNKEL (reference sequence). V was pared by 2 bases and J by 4 bases, with 7 bases of the junction left unmatched. The DNA of the CDR3 is TGTGCCAGCAGCCAACTCGGGACAGTGATCACTGAAGCTTTCTTT. Translating gives CASSQLGTVITEAFF. Full variable domain (remainder filled in from reference TRBV3-1 and TRBJ1-1): DTAVSQTPKYLVTQMGNDKSIKCEQNLGHDTMYWYKQDSKKFLKIMFSYNNKELIINETVPNRFSPKSPDKAHLNLHINSLELGDSAVYFCASSQLGTVITEAFFGQGTRLTVV.

This clonotype was seen at least ten times. This chain links TRBV27 with TRBJ2-7; D call uncertain. Trimming left V 2 bases short and J 2 bases short, with 10 bases between. Germline CDR1 and CDR2: MNHEY and SMNVEV (reference sequence). The CDR3 covers 14 residues. CDR3 loop: CASSLGLGPYEQYF. The DNA of the CDR3 is TGTGCCAGCAGTTTAGGTCTAGGACCCTACGAGCAGTACTTC.

This clonotype was found many times. V gene TRBV19 combines with J gene TRBJ2-7; 9 bases agree with TRBD1. Germline V gives CDR1 LNHDA, CDR2 SQIVND (reference sequence). The J segment lost 6 bases and the V segment lost 4 bases, leaving 10 bases of the junction unmatched. The CDR3 has 15 amino acids. This CDR3 reads CASSTTGTGFTEQYF. CDR3 nucleotides: TGTGCCAGTAGTACGACCGGGACAGGGTTTACCGAGCAGTACTTC.

About this clonotype: This may arise from a read error, as a much more abundant clone is one base away. The chain is built from TRBV28 and TRBJ2-7; D perhaps matches TRBD2 (5 bases). CDR1 is MDHEN, CDR2 SYDVKM, per germline. This CDR3 contains 13 residues. The CDR3 loop reads CTSSGGNSYEQYF. As DNA, the CDR3 is TGTACCAGCAGCGGCGGTAACTCCTACGAGCAGTACTTC. The full variable domain, its missing parts supplied by reference TRBV28 and TRBJ2-7, is DVKVTQSSRYLVKRTGEKVFLECVQDMDHENMFWYRQDPGLGLRLIYFSYDVKMKEKGDIPEGYSVSREKKERFSLILESASTNQTSMYLCTSSGGNSYEQYFGPGTRLTVT.

This clonotype was detected many times. V is TRBV6-1 and J is TRBJ2-7; unclear D gene. V was clipped by 8 bases and J by 0 bases, with 11 bases between them. The germline gives CDR1 MNHNS, CDR2 SASEGT. The CDR3 has 13 residues. The DNA for the CDR3 is TGTGCCAGCGGTAACACGGGCTCCTACGAGCAGTACTTC. It translates to CASGNTGSYEQYF.

In this sample, this clonotype turned up a few times. This may come from a read error, since a much larger clone is one base off. The V gene is TRBV28, the J gene TRBJ1-6, with D hard to call. The germline V gene encodes CDR1 MDHEN and CDR2 SYDVKM. The CDR3 spans 13 residues. As DNA, the CDR3 is TGTGCCAGCAGTTTAGAGGAGGATTCACCCTTCCACTTT. This codes for CASSLEEDSPFHF.

This clonotype has just a few counts. The chain uses TRBV12-3 or TRBV12-4 and TRBJ2-2; D unresolved. V lost 6 bases and J lost 7, with 12 bases in between. The length of the CDR3 is 13 residues. The DNA of the CDR3 is TGTGCCAGCAGCCGCGATCAGTTCGGGGAGCTGTTTTTT. It yields the protein CASSRDQFGELFF.